The rows below give T cell receptor beta chains drawn from one sample of a study of CD8+ T cells in alopecia areata. Sequencing was performed with immunoSEQ multiplex PCR; in TCRdb, only in-frame clones are kept and a portion is missing. In the table there are 95,000 to 150,000 clones, around 45% of which are singletons. Material for sequencing was NKG2D-low CD8+ T cells sorted from blood. The receptors stem from a human donor with alopecia areata. Both conserved end residues are part of each CDR3. D genes are given only for firm matches. A row's size may be missing; if present it is once, few, many or a size class.

clone_size d_call j_call v_call cdr3_aa cdr3_nt
. . TRBJ2-7 TRBV29-1 CSVEWDSSSYEQYF TGCAGCGTTGAATGGGACTCAAGCTCCTACGAGCAGTACTTC
few . TRBJ2-1 TRBV29-1 CSVELSSYNEQFF TGCAGCGTTGAGCTCAGCTCCTACAATGAGCAGTTCTTC
few . TRBJ1-1 TRBV5-1 CASSLTFNREGTEAFF TGCGCCAGCAGCTTGACCTTCAACAGGGAGGGCACTGAAGCTTTCTTT
few . TRBJ2-1 TRBV7-9 CASSNHEQFF TGTGCCAGCAGCAACCACGAGCAGTTCTTC
. TRBD1 TRBJ2-3 TRBV30 CAWMSGQGVKDTQYF TGTGCCTGGATGTCGGGACAGGGTGTGAAAGATACGCAGTATTTT
. . TRBJ2-3 TRBV13 CASSLGGEPQYF TGTGCCAGCAGCTTAGGCGGAGAGCCGCAGTATTTT
. TRBD2 TRBJ2-2 TRBV9 CASSTGGGTGELFF TGTGCCAGCAGCACCGGGGGGGGCACCGGGGAGCTGTTTTTT
. . TRBJ1-5 TRBV29-1 CSVVGVDSNQPQHF TGCAGCGTTGTCGGGGTAGACAGCAATCAGCCCCAGCATTTT
. TRBD1 TRBJ1-6 TRBV11-3 CASTPGGGSPLHF TGTGCCAGCACCCCAGGGGGAGGTTCACCCCTCCACTTT
. TRBD1 TRBJ1-2 TRBV14 CASSHGTGDGYTF TGTGCCAGCAGCCACGGGACAGGAGATGGCTACACCTTC
. . TRBJ2-7 TRBV27 CAIPGPGSEQYF TGTGCCATTCCGGGCCCCGGCAGCGAGCAGTACTTC
. . TRBJ2-7 TRBV29-1 CSVSGGRLRDEQYF TGCAGCGTGTCCGGGGGGCGACTTAGGGACGAGCAGTACTTC
. . TRBJ2-1 TRBV30 CAWSVWGYSYNEQFF TGTGCCTGGAGTGTCTGGGGTTACTCCTACAATGAGCAGTTCTTC
. TRBD2 TRBJ2-2 TRBV29-1 CSVPSGGTGELFF TGCAGCGTTCCATCGGGGGGCACCGGGGAGCTGTTTTTT
. TRBD1 TRBJ1-5 TRBV27 CASRDREDQPQHF TGTGCCAGCAGGGACAGGGAGGATCAGCCCCAGCATTTT
. TRBD2 TRBJ2-1 TRBV29-1 CSGAGDEQFF TGCAGCGGAGCGGGAGATGAGCAGTTCTTC
few . TRBJ2-1 TRBV30 CAWNPGEYNEQFF TGTGCCTGGAACCCGGGAGAGTACAATGAGCAGTTCTTC
. . TRBJ1-4 TRBV6-6 CASSPTGSGEKLFF TGTGCCAGCAGCCCTACGGGATCCGGCGAAAAACTGTTTTTT
. . TRBJ2-7 TRBV27 CATSRGLYYEQYF TGTGCCACCTCCCGGGGCCTTTACTACGAGCAGTACTTC
. . TRBJ1-2 TRBV5-1 CASSRGQVGYTF TGCGCCAGCAGCCGAGGACAAGTTGGCTACACCTTC
few . TRBJ2-7 TRBV7-2 CASSLNYEQYF TGTGCCAGCAGCCTAAACTACGAGCAGTACTTC
. . TRBJ2-7 TRBV30 CAWSRSSYEQYF TGTGCCTGGAGTCGGAGCTCCTACGAGCAGTACTTC
. . TRBJ2-1 TRBV11-2 CASRKGMGDYEQFF TGTGCCAGCAGAAAAGGCATGGGCGACTATGAGCAGTTCTTC
. . TRBJ2-7 TRBV29-1 CSVDEGRPYEQYF TGCAGCGTTGATGAAGGGCGGCCCTACGAGCAGTACTTC
few . TRBJ1-2 TRBV28 CASSLGGLHTF TGTGCCAGCAGTTTAGGAGGGTTGCACACCTTC
. . TRBJ2-3 TRBV7-2 CASSLAFNTDTQYF TGTGCCAGCAGCTTGGCCTTCAACACAGATACGCAGTATTTT
. TRBD2 TRBJ2-1 TRBV29-1 CSAALAETYNEQFF TGCAGCGCTGCACTAGCGGAGACCTACAATGAGCAGTTCTTC
. . TRBJ2-5 TRBV27 CASSPRESLQETQYF TGTGCCAGCAGTCCCCGCGAGAGCCTCCAAGAGACCCAGTACTTC
. . TRBJ2-1 TRBV29-1 CSVVDGEVGNEQFF TGCAGCGTTGTCGACGGGGAGGTGGGCAATGAGCAGTTCTTC
. . TRBJ2-5 TRBV7-2 CASSWGDEETQYF TGTGCCAGCAGCTGGGGGGACGAAGAGACCCAGTACTTC
. . TRBJ2-2 TRBV29-1 CSVDQGLGELFF TGCAGCGTTGACCAGGGACTCGGGGAGCTGTTTTTT
few . TRBJ2-1 TRBV29-1 CSARDGSNEQFF TGCAGCGCTCGAGACGGGAGCAATGAGCAGTTCTTC
. . TRBJ1-5 TRBV7-9 CASSSPQSVAQHF TGTGCCAGCAGCTCCCCTCAGTCCGTAGCCCAGCATTTT
once . TRBJ1-1 TRBV27 CASSSTPNTEAFF TGTGCCAGCAGTTCCACGCCGAACACTGAAGCTTTCTTT
. . TRBJ2-1 TRBV4-1 CASSQEAADNEQFF TGCGCCAGCAGCCAAGAAGCAGCGGACAATGAGCAGTTCTTC
. . TRBJ2-5 TRBV14 CASSLGETQYF TGTGCCAGCAGTCTGGGGGAGACCCAGTACTTC
. . TRBJ2-7 TRBV5-6 CASSFGTDSYEQYF TGTGCCAGCAGCTTTGGTACAGATTCCTACGAGCAGTACTTC
. . TRBJ2-1 TRBV27 CAIGALPANEQFF TGTGCCATCGGGGCACTCCCAGCCAATGAGCAGTTCTTC
. TRBD1 TRBJ2-1 TRBV29-1 CSVSGTGTYNEQFF TGCAGCGTATCCGGGACAGGGACCTACAATGAGCAGTTCTTC
. TRBD2 TRBJ2-5 TRBV13 CASATGLAVSNQETQYF TGTGCCAGCGCGACGGGACTAGCGGTTAGTAACCAAGAGACCCAGTACTTC
once . TRBJ2-3 TRBV6-5 CASSDFTQQYF TGTGCCAGCAGCGACTTCACGCAGCAGTATTTT
few . TRBJ1-6 TRBV11-3 CASSLVEERGSPLHF TGTGCCAGCAGCTTAGTGGAGGAAAGGGGTTCACCCCTCCACTTT